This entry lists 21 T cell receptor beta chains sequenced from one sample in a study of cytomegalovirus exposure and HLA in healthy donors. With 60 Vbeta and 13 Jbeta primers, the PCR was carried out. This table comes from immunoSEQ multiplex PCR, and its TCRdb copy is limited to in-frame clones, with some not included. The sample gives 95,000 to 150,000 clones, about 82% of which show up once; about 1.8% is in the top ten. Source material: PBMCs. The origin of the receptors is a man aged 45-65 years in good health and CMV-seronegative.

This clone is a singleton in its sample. The CDR3 is CTSSQDGGYKRTQYF. The CDR3 DNA reads as TGCACCAGCAGCCAAGATGGCGGTTACAAGAGAACCCAGTACTTC. The chain recombines TRBV1 with TRBJ2-5; TRBD2, the table's D call, lacks a check against the DNA. TRBV1 is labeled a pseudogene. The CDR3 contains 15 residues.

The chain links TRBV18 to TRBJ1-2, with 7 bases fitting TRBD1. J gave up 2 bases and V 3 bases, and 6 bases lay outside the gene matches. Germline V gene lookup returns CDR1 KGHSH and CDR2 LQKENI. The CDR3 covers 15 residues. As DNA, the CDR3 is TGTGCCAGCTCACCGGGGACAGCCCTAAACTATGGCTACACCTTC. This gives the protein CASSPGTALNYGYTF.

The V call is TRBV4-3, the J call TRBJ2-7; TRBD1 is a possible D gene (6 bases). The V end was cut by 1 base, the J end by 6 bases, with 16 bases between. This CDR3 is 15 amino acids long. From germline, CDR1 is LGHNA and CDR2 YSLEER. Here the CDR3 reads CASSQAWGPAGEQYF. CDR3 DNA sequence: TGCGCCAGCAGCCAAGCATGGGGGCCCGCCGGCGAGCAGTACTTC.

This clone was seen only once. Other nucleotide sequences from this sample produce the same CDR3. CDR3 region: CASSVVAGAFTDTQYF. The CDR3 DNA reads TGTGCCAGCAGCGTAGTCGCGGGGGCTTTCACAGATACGCAGTATTTT. The V call is TRBV9, the J call TRBJ2-3, with D possibly matching TRBD2 (7 bases). Looked up from germline, CDR1 is SGDLS and CDR2 is YYNGEE. Trimming took off 0 bases at V and 2 bases at J, with 13 bases between the two ends. The CDR3 consists of 16 residues.

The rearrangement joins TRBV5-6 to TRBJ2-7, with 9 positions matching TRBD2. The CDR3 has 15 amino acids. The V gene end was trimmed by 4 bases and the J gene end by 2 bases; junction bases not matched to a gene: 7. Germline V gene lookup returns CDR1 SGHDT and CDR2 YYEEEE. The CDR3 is CASSRSASGAYEQYF. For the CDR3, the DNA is TGTGCCAGCAGCCGGTCGGCTAGCGGGGCCTACGAGCAGTACTTC.

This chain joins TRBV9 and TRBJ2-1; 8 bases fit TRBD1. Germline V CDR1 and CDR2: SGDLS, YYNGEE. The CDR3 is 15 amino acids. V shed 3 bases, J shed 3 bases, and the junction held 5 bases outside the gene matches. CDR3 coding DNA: TGTGCCAGCAGCGAAAAAGACAGGGGCTACAATGAGCAGTTCTTC. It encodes CASSEKDRGYNEQFF.

The CDR3 is CASSLGTPLGGYGYTF. The CDR3 DNA is TGTGCCAGCAGCTTGGGTACTCCACTCGGGGGCTATGGCTACACCTTC. This chain connects TRBV5-5 to TRBJ1-2; the D gene is possibly TRBD1 (5 bases). The CDR3 length is 16 residues. Germline V gives CDR1 SGHKS, CDR2 YYEKEE (reference sequence). V shed 0 bases and J shed 4 bases, with 16 bases lying between them.

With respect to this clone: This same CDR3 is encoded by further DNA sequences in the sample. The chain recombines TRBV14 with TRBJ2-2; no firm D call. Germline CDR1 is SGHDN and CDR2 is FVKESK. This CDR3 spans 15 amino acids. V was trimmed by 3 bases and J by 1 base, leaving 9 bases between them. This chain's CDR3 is CASSQELGNTGELFF. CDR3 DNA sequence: TGTGCCAGCAGCCAGGAGCTGGGGAACACCGGGGAGCTGTTTTTT.

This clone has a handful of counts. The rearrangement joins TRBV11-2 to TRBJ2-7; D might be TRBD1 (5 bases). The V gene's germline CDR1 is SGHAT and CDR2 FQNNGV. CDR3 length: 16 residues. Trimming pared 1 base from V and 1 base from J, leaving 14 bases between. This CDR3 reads CASSLAPTEFSYEQYF. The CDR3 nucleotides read TGTGCCAGCAGCTTAGCCCCGACAGAGTTTTCCTACGAGCAGTACTTC.

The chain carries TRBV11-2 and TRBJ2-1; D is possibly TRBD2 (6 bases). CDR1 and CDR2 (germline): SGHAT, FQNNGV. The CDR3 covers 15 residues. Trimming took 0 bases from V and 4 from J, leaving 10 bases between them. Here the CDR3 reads CASSLDPGLYNEQFF. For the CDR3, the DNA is TGTGCCAGCAGCTTAGACCCGGGACTTTACAATGAGCAGTTCTTC.

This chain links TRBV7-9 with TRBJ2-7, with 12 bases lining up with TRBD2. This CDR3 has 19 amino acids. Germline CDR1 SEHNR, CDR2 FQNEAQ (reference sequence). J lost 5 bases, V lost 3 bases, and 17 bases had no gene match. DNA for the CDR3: TGTGCCAGCAGCTTCTCTTGGGCTAGCGGGGGGGCGGACGTCAACGAGCAGTACTTC. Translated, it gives CASSFSWASGGADVNEQYF.

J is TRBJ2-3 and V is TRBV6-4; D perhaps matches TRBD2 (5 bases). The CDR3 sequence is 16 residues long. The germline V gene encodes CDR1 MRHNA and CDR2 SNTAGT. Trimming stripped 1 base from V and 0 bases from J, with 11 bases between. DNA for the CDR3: TGTGCCAGCAGTGACTTCTTCCTAGCAAGCACAGATACGCAGTATTTT. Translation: CASSDFFLASTDTQYF.

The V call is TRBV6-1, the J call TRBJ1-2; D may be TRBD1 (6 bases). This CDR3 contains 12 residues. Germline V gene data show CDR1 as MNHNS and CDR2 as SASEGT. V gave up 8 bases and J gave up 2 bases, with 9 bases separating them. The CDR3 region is CASYDRNYGYTF. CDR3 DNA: TGTGCCAGCTACGACAGGAACTATGGCTACACCTTC.

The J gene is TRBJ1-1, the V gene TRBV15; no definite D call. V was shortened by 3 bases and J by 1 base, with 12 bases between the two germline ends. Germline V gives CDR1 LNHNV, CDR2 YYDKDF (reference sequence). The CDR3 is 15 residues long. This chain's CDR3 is CATSRPSGSNTEAFF. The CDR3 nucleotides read TGTGCCACCAGCAGGCCATCGGGGTCGAACACTGAAGCTTTCTTT.

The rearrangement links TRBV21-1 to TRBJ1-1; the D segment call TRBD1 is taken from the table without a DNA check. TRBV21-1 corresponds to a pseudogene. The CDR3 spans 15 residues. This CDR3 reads CASSKPDRSDTEAFF. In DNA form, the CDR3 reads TGTGCCAGCAGCAAGCCGGACAGAAGCGACACTGAAGCTTTCTTT.

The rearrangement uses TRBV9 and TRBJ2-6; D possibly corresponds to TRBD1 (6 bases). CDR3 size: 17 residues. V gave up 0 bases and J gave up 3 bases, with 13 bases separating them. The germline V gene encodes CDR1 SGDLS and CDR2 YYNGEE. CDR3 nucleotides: TGTGCCAGCAGCGTAGGGACAGCCAGAATTGGGGCCAACGTCCTGACTTTC. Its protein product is CASSVGTARIGANVLTF.

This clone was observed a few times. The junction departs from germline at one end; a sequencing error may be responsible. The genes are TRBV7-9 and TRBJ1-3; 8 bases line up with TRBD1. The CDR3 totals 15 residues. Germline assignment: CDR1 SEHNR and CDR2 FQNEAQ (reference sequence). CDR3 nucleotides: TGTTCCAGCAGCTCCGGACAGGGCTTTGGAAACACCATATATTTT. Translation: CSSSSGQGFGNTIYF.

CDR3 amino acids: CASSQVDRGNQPQHF. The CDR3 DNA reads as TGTGCCAGCAGCCAAGTCGACAGGGGAAATCAGCCCCAGCATTTT. The chain joins TRBV4-2 to TRBJ1-5, with 8 bases fitting TRBD1. Germline assignment: CDR1 LGHNA and CDR2 YNFKEQ. With 1 base clipped from V and 4 bases from J, the junction kept 3 bases outside the gene matches. The CDR3 covers 15 residues.

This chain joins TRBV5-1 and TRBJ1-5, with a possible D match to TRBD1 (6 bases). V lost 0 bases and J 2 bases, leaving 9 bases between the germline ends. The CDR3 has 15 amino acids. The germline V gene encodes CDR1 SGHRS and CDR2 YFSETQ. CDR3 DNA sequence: TGCGCCAGCAGCTTGGGCCCAGGGGGCAATCAGCCCCAGCATTTT. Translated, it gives CASSLGPGGNQPQHF.

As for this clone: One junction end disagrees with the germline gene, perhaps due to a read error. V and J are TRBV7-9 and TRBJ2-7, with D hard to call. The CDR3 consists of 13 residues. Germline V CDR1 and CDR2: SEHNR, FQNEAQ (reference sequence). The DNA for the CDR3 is TGTTCCAGCAGCTTATTTGGCGGTAACGAGCAGTACTTC. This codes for CSSSLFGGNEQYF.

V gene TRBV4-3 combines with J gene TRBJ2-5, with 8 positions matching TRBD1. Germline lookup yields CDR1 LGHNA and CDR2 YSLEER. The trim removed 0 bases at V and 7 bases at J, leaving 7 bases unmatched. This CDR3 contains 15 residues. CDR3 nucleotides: TGCGCCAGCAGCCAAGAAGGACAGGGTGGGGGGACCCAGTACTTC. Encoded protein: CASSQEGQGGGTQYF.